What follows is one T cell receptor beta chain and its context. Its antigen is still unknown. Assay used: immunoSEQ multiplex PCR; TCRdb lists only in-frame clones, some missing. This sample has fewer than 850,000 clones, with about 96% found just once. These data are taken from a study of shared clonotypes between healthy human individuals. Selected positively for CCR7 and CD45RO-negative, naive CD8 cells excluded terminally differentiated effector memory CD45RA+ cells. V dropped 6 bases and J dropped 0 bases, with 15 bases sitting between them. The CDR3 sequence is 15 residues long. Germline CDR1 reads SGHDN; CDR2 reads FVKESK. Study-level points and caveats: Blood alone was sampled, and tissue repertoires likely differ. Memory subsets had estimated richness that was generally smaller than that of naive subsets.

The V call is TRBV14, the J call TRBJ2-7; D gene unclear. Material: naive CD8+ T cells sorted from blood. This TCR came from a man aged 30 to 39 in good health. CDR3 DNA: TGTGCCAGCAGTGAGTTTTTCGGTGGCTCCTACGAGCAGTACTTC. This sequence encodes CASSEFFGGSYEQYF.